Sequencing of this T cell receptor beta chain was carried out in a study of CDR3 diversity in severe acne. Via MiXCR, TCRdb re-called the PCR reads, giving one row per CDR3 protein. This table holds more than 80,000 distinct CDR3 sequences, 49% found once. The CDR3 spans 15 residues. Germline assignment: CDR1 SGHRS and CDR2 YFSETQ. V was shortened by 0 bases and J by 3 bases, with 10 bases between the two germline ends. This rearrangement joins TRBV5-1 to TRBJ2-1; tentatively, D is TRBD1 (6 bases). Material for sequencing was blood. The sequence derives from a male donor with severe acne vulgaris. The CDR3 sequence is CASSLESRGYNEQFF. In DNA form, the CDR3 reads TGCGCCAGCAGCTTGGAGAGCAGGGGCTACAATGAGCAGTTCTTC.